This TCR beta chain was captured by sequencing in a study of cytomegalovirus exposure and HLA in healthy donors. The CDR3 length is 15 residues. The V gene end was trimmed by 5 bases and the J gene end by 0 bases; junction bases not matched to a gene: 6. Germline values: CDR1 KGHSH, CDR2 LQKENI. This clone was seen a handful of times. The PCR was carried out with 60 Vbeta primers and 13 Jbeta primers. This table comes from immunoSEQ multiplex PCR, and its TCRdb copy is limited to in-frame clones, with some not included. The table lists 140,000 or so clones, around 59% of them singletons. The TCR sequence derives from a male donor in good health and CMV-seronegative. The V gene is TRBV18, the J gene TRBJ2-7; TRBD1 matches at 8 bases. Sequences were obtained from PBMCs. DNA of the CDR3: TGTGCCAGCTCAATTGGACAGGGAAGCTCCTACGAGCAGTACTTC. As protein: CASSIGQGSSYEQYF.